The 21 T cell receptor beta chains presented below share a single source sample, sequenced in a study of tumor T cells in aggressive B-cell lymphoma. Sequencing used immunoSEQ multiplex PCR; TCRdb keeps in-frame clones, though not all of them. This table has about 5,600 clones, approximately 82% appearing once. Specimen: tumor tissue. All receptors derive from an adult with diffuse large B cell lymphoma.

V gene TRBV4-1 combines with J gene TRBJ2-2; weak D call: TRBD1 (5 bases). V lost 0 bases to trimming and J lost 7 bases, with 9 bases between them. The CDR3 totals 14 residues. Germline values: CDR1 MGHRA, CDR2 YSYEKL. CDR3 DNA sequence: TGCGCCAGCAGCCAAGAAGGGGTAGGCGGGGAGCTGTTTTTT. Translated, it gives CASSQEGVGGELFF.

This chain links TRBV19 with TRBJ2-1, with TRBD1 matching 8 bases. The length of the CDR3 is 15 residues. V shed 5 bases and J 9 bases; nucleotides not matched to a gene: 12. Looked up from germline, CDR1 is LNHDA and CDR2 is SQIVND (reference sequence). The CDR3: CASSGQGWIASEQFF. CDR3 DNA sequence: TGTGCCAGTAGTGGACAGGGATGGATTGCCAGTGAGCAGTTCTTC.

The rearrangement uses TRBV15 and TRBJ2-1; TRBD1 agrees at 8 bases. V shed 3 bases, J shed 1 base, and the junction held 2 bases outside the gene matches. Germline CDR1 reads LNHNV; CDR2 reads YYDKDF (reference sequence). The CDR3 length is 15 residues. CDR3 sequence reads: CATSRDRESYNEQFF. CDR3 nucleotides: TGTGCCACCAGCAGGGACAGGGAGTCCTACAATGAGCAGTTCTTC.

This clone appeared a few times. The chain has TRBV11-2 and TRBJ2-1; maybe TRBD2 (5 bases). V lost 3 bases to trimming and J lost 5 bases, with 11 bases between them. The CDR3 extends over 14 amino acids. CDR1 and CDR2 from the germline V gene are SGHAT and FQNNGV. The DNA of the CDR3 is TGTGCCAGCAGCTTGTCGGGGATACACAATGAGCAGTTCTTC. Amino acids: CASSLSGIHNEQFF.

The gene calls are TRBV6-5 and TRBJ2-7; weak D call: TRBD2 (5 bases). Trimming removed 0 bases at V and 7 bases at J, with 16 bases between. There are 15 residues in the CDR3. Per germline, CDR1 MNHEY and CDR2 SVGAGI. CDR3 amino acids: CASSYSTMGRGEQYF. In nucleotides, the CDR3 is TGTGCCAGCAGTTACTCGACCATGGGTCGGGGTGAGCAGTACTTC.

The V and J genes are TRBV27 and TRBJ1-5; 7 bases map to TRBD1. The germline gives CDR1 MNHEY, CDR2 SMNVEV (reference sequence). This CDR3 contains 13 residues. The V and J ends lost 7 bases and 6 bases, in that order; junction bases with no gene match: 6. The CDR3 loop is CASTLHRGQPQHF. The CDR3 bases are TGTGCCAGCACCCTACACAGGGGTCAGCCCCAGCATTTT.

This clone was detected a few times. The gene calls are TRBV7-8 and TRBJ2-7, with D unclear. The V gene lost 6 bases and the J gene lost 0 bases, with 12 bases spanning the gap. CDR3 length: 14 amino acids. Germline CDR1 SGHVS, CDR2 FQNEAQ. The CDR3 sequence: CASSYTESSYEQYF. CDR3 nucleotide sequence: TGTGCCAGCAGTTATACAGAGTCCTCCTACGAGCAGTACTTC.

On this clone: Germline and junction disagree at one end, which may indicate a read error. This chain links TRBV7-9 with TRBJ1-3; tentative D call: TRBD1 (6 bases). This CDR3 has 17 residues. The germline V gene has CDR1 SEHNR and CDR2 FQNEAQ (reference sequence). CDR3: CASSLQGDILSGNTIYF. The CDR3 DNA follows: TGTGCCAGTAGCTTACAAGGGGACATCCTATCTGGAAACACCATATATTTT.

The chain joins TRBV9 to TRBJ2-1; unclear D gene. The CDR3 has 14 residues. Looked up from germline, CDR1 is SGDLS and CDR2 is YYNGEE. With 0 bases removed from V and 9 bases from J, the gap between germline ends came to 13 bases. CDR3 nucleotide sequence: TGTGCCAGCAGCGTAGGTAGCAAGGCCGCTGAGCAGTTCTTC. It codes for CASSVGSKAAEQFF.

The chain uses TRBV4-2 and TRBJ2-1; D might be TRBD2 (5 bases). Germline V gene data show CDR1 as LGHNA and CDR2 as YNFKEQ. V lost 0 bases and J 7 bases, leaving 16 bases between the germline ends. This CDR3 spans 16 amino acids. The CDR3, as DNA: TGTGCCAGCAGCCAAGACACGTCGGGGATTAGGAATGAGCAGTTCTTC. Its protein is CASSQDTSGIRNEQFF.

The chain recombines TRBV28 with TRBJ1-2; 7 bases line up with TRBD1. The germline V gene encodes CDR1 MDHEN and CDR2 SYDVKM. The V and J ends lost 10 bases and 7 bases, in that order; junction bases with no gene match: 9. CDR3 length equals 12 residues. This CDR3 reads CATNTGVAGYTF. For the CDR3, the DNA is TGTGCCACAAACACAGGGGTCGCTGGCTACACCTTC.

The rearrangement uses TRBV6-4 and TRBJ2-1, with 8 bases matching TRBD2. CDR3 size: 15 residues. Germline lookup yields CDR1 MRHNA and CDR2 SNTAGT. After removal of 7 bases from V and 3 bases from J, the junction contained 8 bases not matched to a gene. The CDR3 DNA reads TGTGCCAGCAATAAGTGGCGGGAGGACTACAATGAGCAGTTCTTC. Translation gives CASNKWREDYNEQFF.

CDR3 bases: TGTGCCAGCAGTGAAACTTTCTGGACAGATACGCAGTATTTT. Translated, it gives CASSETFWTDTQYF. The chain carries TRBV6-1 and TRBJ2-3; no clear D gene. CDR3 length equals 14 residues. In germline, CDR1 is MNHNS, CDR2 SASEGT. Trimming took off 2 bases at V and 3 bases at J, with 9 bases between the two ends.

The chain joins TRBV19 to TRBJ2-2; D ambiguous. The CDR3 sequence is 15 residues long. V was trimmed by 3 bases and J by 6 bases, leaving 14 bases between them. Germline values: CDR1 LNHDA, CDR2 SQIVND (reference sequence). The DNA for the CDR3 is TGTGCCAGTAGTATGCCTAACTCGAGCCCCGGGGAGCTGTTTTTT. This encodes CASSMPNSSPGELFF.

This rearrangement joins TRBV5-1 to TRBJ2-1; the match to TRBD2 covers 7 bases. Per germline, CDR1 SGHRS and CDR2 YFSETQ. The CDR3 sequence is 15 residues long. V lost 1 base and J lost 3; bases outside the gene matches: 4. The CDR3 region has the DNA TGCGCCAGCAGCTTGCGGGGGGAAGTCTACAATGAGCAGTTCTTC. It codes for CASSLRGEVYNEQFF.

The chain links TRBV28 to TRBJ2-3; D is ambiguous. CDR3 length equals 12 residues. Germline V gene data show CDR1 as MDHEN and CDR2 as SYDVKM. V was shortened by 4 bases and J by 3 bases, with 5 bases between the two germline ends. CDR3 region: CASSSLTDTQYF. CDR3 coding DNA: TGTGCCAGCAGTTCCCTAACAGATACGCAGTATTTT.

The gene calls are TRBV18 and TRBJ1-1; 7 bases align to TRBD1. The CDR3 runs 15 residues. The V segment lost 2 bases and the J segment 1 base; nucleotides outside the gene matches: 4. Germline V lookup: CDR1 KGHSH, CDR2 LQKENI. In DNA, the CDR3 is TGTGCCAGCTCACCATCCGGGACAGAGAACACTGAAGCTTTCTTT. Its protein product is CASSPSGTENTEAFF.

Only a few counts were recorded for this clone. V usage is TRBV4-2 and J usage is TRBJ2-1; D is possibly TRBD1 (6 bases). Trimming cost V 0 bases and J 2 bases, with 11 bases left between them. Germline-derived CDR1 and CDR2 are LGHNA and YNFKEQ. CDR3 length: 16 residues. Here the CDR3 DNA reads TGTGCCAGCAGCCAAGACTACGGGACACCCTACAATGAGCAGTTCTTC. This gives the protein CASSQDYGTPYNEQFF.

This clone was counted between two and nine times. This chain joins TRBV29-1 and TRBJ1-3; no firm D call. The CDR3 is made up of 12 amino acids. Trimming pared 6 bases from V and 7 bases from J, leaving 13 bases between. The germline V gene encodes CDR1 SQVTM and CDR2 ANQGSEA. Written as DNA, the CDR3 is TGCAGCGTCGAGGGCGGGGAGAACACCATATATTTT. The encoded protein is CSVEGGENTIYF.

The sample holds a few counts of this clone. This chain uses TRBV28 with TRBJ1-3; D is possibly TRBD1 (6 bases). Looked up from germline, CDR1 is MDHEN and CDR2 is SYDVKM. CDR3 length: 12 residues. Trimming pared 7 bases from V and 8 bases from J, leaving 12 bases between. The CDR3 nucleotides read TGTGCCAGCAATTCACAGGGCCACACCATATATTTT. Encoded protein: CASNSQGHTIYF.

This clone was picked up one time. One junction end disagrees with the germline gene, perhaps due to a read error. CDR3 amino acids: CANSLRYGRRETQYF. As DNA, the CDR3 is TGTGCCAACAGCCTAAGGTACGGGAGACGCGAGACCCAGTACTTC. V is TRBV13 and J is TRBJ2-5, with a weak D call TRBD2 (6 bases). The CDR3 has 15 amino acids. The germline V gene encodes CDR1 PRHDT and CDR2 FYEKMQ (reference sequence).